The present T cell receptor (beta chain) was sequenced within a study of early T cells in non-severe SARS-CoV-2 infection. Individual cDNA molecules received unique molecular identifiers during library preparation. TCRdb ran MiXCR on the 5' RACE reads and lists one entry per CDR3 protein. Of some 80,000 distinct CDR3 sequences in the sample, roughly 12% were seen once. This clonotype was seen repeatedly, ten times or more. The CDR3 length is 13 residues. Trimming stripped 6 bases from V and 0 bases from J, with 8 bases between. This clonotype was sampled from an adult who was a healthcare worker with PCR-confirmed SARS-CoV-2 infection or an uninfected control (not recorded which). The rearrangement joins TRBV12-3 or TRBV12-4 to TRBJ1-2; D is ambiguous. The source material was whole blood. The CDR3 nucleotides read TGTGCCAGCAGACCTCCCACTAACTATGGCTACACCTTC. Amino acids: CASRPPTNYGYTF.